This paragraph reports one TCR beta chain. The data derive from a study of early T cells in non-severe SARS-CoV-2 infection. Study-wide context: The study sequenced bulk RNA from unsorted whole blood, with chains unpaired.

The TCR library protocol was used to attach unique molecular identifiers. These identifiers were attached to individual cDNA molecules. TCRdb analysed the 5' RACE reads with MiXCR anew, one entry per CDR3 protein. This sample has 70,000 to 95,000 distinct CDR3 sequences, with more than 7.5% found just once. CDR3 length equals 15 residues. Trimming shortened V by 7 bases and J by 0 bases, and 13 bases separated the two germline ends. Germline lookup yields CDR1 MDHEN and CDR2 SYDVKM. The sample taken for sequencing was whole blood. The sequence derives from an adult who was a healthcare worker with PCR-confirmed SARS-CoV-2 infection or an uninfected control (not recorded which). The chain uses TRBV28 and TRBJ2-1; a possible D gene is TRBD2 (5 bases). The CDR3 is CASTLSGSSYNEQFF. In nucleotides, the CDR3 is TGTGCCAGCACCCTCAGCGGATCCTCCTACAATGAGCAGTTCTTC.